This T cell receptor beta chain was observed in a study of blood T cell repertoires in COVID-19. J lost 7 bases, V lost 6 bases, and 6 bases had no gene match. The germline CDR1 and CDR2 sequences are SQVTM and ANQGSEA. The CDR3 spans 13 residues. The assay was immunoSEQ multiplex PCR, and TCRdb's table has in-frame clones only and misses some. The sample carries about 290,000 clones, around 90% recorded once. The clonotype originates from a woman aged 40 to 50 who had recovered from COVID-19. The rearrangement uses TRBV29-1 and TRBJ1-6; 7 nucleotides line up with TRBD1. The specimen was peripheral blood. CDR3 loop: CSVLTGENSPLHF. The CDR3 DNA is TGCAGCGTGCTAACAGGGGAGAATTCACCCCTCCACTTT. Full variable domain (rest looked up from reference TRBV29-1 and TRBJ1-6): SAVISQKPSRDICQRGTSLTIQCQVDSQVTMMFWYRQQPGQSLTLIATANQGSEATYESGFVIDKFPISRPNLTFSTLTVSNMSPEDSSIYLCSVLTGENSPLHFGNGTRLTVT.